This T cell receptor (beta chain) was captured by sequencing in a study of CXCR3-negative and CXCR3-positive naive CD8 T cells. Study-level findings and limits: Similarly elevated diversity marked both naive subsets, with memory CD8+ cells showing far lower diversity. Hydrophobicity was higher for TRB CDR3s found in CXCR3-positive naive cells than in CXCR3-negative naive cells.

Worth noting for this clonotype: Its antigen is currently unknown.

The germline CDR1 and CDR2 sequences are SGHTA and FQGTGA. The CDR3 has 14 amino acids. Via 5' RACE with UMI labels, TRB cDNA libraries were prepared. TCRdb reprocessed the 5' RACE reads; each CDR3 protein has one entry and no DNA is given. In total, the table holds about 130,000 distinct CDR3 sequences. This sequence was found in a human donor in good health. Some clones in this sample may be carry-over from other donors' samples. The sample consisted of naive CXCR3+ CD8+ T cells from blood. Subset reported: CD45RO-CCR7+CD27+CD95- naive CD8+ T cells expressing CXCR3 (TNR3+). This chain joins TRBV7-3 and TRBJ2-7; the TCRdb call, TRBD2, lacks DNA for checking. The CDR3 sequence is CASSWGLAGDEQYF.